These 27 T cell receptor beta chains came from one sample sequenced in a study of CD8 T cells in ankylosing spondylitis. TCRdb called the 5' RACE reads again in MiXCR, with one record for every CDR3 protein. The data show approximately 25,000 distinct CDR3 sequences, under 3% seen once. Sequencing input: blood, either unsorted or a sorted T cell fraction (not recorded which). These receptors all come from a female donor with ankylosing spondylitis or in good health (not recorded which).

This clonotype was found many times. DNA of the CDR3: TGTGCCAGCAGCGTAGACGGGGGACAGGGAACGTACGAGCAGTACTTC. Translating gives CASSVDGGQGTYEQYF. The V and J genes are TRBV9 and TRBJ2-7; 9 nucleotides match TRBD1. The CDR3 is 16 residues long. Germline V gives CDR1 SGDLS, CDR2 YYNGEE. The V and J ends lost 0 bases and 4 bases, in that order; junction bases with no gene match: 8.

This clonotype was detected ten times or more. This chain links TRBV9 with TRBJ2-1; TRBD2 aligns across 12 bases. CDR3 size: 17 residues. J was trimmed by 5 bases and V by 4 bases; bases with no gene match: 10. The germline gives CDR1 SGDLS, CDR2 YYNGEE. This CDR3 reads CASSLAGLAGLNNEQFF. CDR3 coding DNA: TGTGCCAGCAGCCTTGCCGGACTAGCGGGATTGAACAATGAGCAGTTCTTC.

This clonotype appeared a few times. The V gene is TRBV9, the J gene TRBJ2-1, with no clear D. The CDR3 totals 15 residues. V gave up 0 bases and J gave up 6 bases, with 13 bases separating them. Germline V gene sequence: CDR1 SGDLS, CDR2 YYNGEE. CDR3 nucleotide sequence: TGTGCCAGCAGCGTAGCAGGTCCAATTTCCAATGAGCAGTTCTTC. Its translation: CASSVAGPISNEQFF.

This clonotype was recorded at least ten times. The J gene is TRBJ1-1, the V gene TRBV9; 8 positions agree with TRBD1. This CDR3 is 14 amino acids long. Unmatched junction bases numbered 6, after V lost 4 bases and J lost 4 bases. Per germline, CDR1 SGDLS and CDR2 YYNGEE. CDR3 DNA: TGTGCCAGCAGCCGGACAGGGATGGCCACTGAAGCTTTCTTT. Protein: CASSRTGMATEAFF.

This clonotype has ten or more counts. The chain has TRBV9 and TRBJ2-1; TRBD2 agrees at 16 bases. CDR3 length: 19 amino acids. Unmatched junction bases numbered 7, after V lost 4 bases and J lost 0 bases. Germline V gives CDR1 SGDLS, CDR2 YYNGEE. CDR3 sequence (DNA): TGTGCCAGCAGCTATGGGACTAGCGGGGGGGCGAGCTCCTACAATGAGCAGTTCTTC. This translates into CASSYGTSGGASSYNEQFF.

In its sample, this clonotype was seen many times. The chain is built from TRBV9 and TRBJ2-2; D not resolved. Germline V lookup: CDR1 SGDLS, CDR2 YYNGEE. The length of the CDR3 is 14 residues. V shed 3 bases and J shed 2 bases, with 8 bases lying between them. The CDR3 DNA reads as TGTGCCAGCAGCGCGGCCCCCAACACCGGGGAGCTGTTTTTT. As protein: CASSAAPNTGELFF.

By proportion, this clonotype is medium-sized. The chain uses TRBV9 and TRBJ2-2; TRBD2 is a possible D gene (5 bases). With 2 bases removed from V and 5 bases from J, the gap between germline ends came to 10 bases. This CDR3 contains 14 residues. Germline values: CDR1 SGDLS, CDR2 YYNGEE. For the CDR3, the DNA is TGTGCCAGCAGCGTCGGGGAAGGTACCGGGGAGCTGTTTTTT. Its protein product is CASSVGEGTGELFF.

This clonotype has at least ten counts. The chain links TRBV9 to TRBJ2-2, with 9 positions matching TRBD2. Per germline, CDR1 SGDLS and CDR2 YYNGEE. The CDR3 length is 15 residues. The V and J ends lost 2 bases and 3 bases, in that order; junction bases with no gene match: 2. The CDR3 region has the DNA TGTGCCAGCAGCGTTAGCGGGAGTTACACCGGGGAGCTGTTTTTT. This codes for CASSVSGSYTGELFF.

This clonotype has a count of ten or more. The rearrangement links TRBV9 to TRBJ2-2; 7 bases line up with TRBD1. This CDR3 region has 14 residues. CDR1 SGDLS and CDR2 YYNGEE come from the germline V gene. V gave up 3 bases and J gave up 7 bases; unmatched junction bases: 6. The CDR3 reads CASSARTGSGELFF. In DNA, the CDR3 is TGTGCCAGCAGCGCCCGGACAGGAAGCGGGGAGCTGTTTTTT.

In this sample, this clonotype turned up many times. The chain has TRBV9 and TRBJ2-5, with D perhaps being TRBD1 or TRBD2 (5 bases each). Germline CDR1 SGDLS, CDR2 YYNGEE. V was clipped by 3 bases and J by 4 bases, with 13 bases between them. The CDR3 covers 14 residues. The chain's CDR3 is CASSAARDRETQYF. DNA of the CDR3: TGTGCCAGCAGCGCTGCCCGGGACCGAGAGACCCAGTACTTC.

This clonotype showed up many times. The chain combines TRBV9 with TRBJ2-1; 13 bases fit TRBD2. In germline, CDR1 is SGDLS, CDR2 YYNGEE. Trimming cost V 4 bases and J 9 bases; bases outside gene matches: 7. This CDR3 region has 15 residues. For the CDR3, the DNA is TGTGCCAGCAGCCCAGGACTAGCGGGAGTGGGTGAGCAGTTCTTC. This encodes CASSPGLAGVGEQFF.

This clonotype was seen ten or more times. CDR3 bases: TGTGCCAGCAGCTATGGGACTAGCGCACATACGCAGTATTTT. Its translation is CASSYGTSAHTQYF. J is TRBJ2-3 and V is TRBV9; 10 nucleotides agree with TRBD2. Germline V gives CDR1 SGDLS, CDR2 YYNGEE. This CDR3 is built from 14 residues. Trimming removed 4 bases from V and 7 bases from J; junction bases left unmatched: 6.

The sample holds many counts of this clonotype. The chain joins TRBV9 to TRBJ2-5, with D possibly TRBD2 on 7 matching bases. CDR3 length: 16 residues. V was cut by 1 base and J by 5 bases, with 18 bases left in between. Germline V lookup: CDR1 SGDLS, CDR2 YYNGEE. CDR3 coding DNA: TGTGCCAGCAGCGTATCCGTAGGGGGGGATACGGAGACCCAGTACTTC. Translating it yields CASSVSVGGDTETQYF. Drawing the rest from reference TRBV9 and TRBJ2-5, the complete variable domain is DSGVTQTPKHLITATGQRVTLRCSPRSGDLSVYWYQQSLDQGLQFLIQYYNGEERAKGNILERFSAQQFPDLHSELNLSSLELGDSALYFCASSVSVGGDTETQYFGPGTRLLVL.

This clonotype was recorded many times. The CDR3 loop is CASRLPTRARGEGEYGYTF. The CDR3 nucleotides are TGTGCCAGCAGATTACCGACAAGGGCGAGGGGAGAGGGCGAATATGGCTACACCTTC. The chain has TRBV6-5 and TRBJ1-2; D might be TRBD1 (5 bases). The CDR3 sequence is 19 residues long. Germline CDR1 MNHEY, CDR2 SVGAGI. V was cut by 6 bases and J by 5 bases, with 31 bases left in between.

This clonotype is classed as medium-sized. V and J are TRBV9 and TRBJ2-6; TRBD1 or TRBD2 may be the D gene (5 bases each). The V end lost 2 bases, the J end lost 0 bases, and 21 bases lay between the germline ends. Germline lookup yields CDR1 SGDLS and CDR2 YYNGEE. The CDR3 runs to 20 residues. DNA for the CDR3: TGTGCCAGCAGCGTGGATTCGGCCACCGGGACCATCTCTGGGGCCAACGTCCTGACTTTC. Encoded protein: CASSVDSATGTISGANVLTF.

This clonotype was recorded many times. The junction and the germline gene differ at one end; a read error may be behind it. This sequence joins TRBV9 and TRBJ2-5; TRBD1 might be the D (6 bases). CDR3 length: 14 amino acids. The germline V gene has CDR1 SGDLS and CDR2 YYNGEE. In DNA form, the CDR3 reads TGTGCCAGCAGCGTTACAGGGAGTCGAGAGACCCATTACTTC. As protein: CASSVTGSRETHYF.

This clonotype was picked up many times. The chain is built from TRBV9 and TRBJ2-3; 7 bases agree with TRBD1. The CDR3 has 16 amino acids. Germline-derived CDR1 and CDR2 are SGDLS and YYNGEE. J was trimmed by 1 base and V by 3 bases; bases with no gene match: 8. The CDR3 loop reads CASSARRTGGTDTQYF. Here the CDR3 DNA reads TGTGCCAGCAGCGCAAGGAGGACAGGCGGCACAGATACGCAGTATTTT.

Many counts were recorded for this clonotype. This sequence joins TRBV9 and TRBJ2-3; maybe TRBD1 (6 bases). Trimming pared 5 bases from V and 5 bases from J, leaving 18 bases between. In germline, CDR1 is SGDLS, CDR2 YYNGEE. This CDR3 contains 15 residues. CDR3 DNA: TGTGCCAGCAGTCGTCAGGGACACGGATTAGATACGCAGTATTTT. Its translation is CASSRQGHGLDTQYF.

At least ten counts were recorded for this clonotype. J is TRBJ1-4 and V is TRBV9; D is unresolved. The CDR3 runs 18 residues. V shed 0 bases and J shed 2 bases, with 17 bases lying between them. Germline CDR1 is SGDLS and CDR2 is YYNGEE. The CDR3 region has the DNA TGTGCCAGCAGCGTAGCCTTCAGTGTGGGTCCGACTAATGAAAAACTGTTTTTT. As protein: CASSVAFSVGPTNEKLFF. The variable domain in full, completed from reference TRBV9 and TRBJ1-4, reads DSGVTQTPKHLITATGQRVTLRCSPRSGDLSVYWYQQSLDQGLQFLIQYYNGEERAKGNILERFSAQQFPDLHSELNLSSLELGDSALYFCASSVAFSVGPTNEKLFFGSGTQLSVL.

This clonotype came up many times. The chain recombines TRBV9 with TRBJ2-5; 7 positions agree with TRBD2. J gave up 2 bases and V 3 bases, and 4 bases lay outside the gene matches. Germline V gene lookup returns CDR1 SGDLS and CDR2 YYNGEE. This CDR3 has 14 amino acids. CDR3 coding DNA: TGTGCCAGCAGCGGCCTAGCGGTACAAGAGACCCAGTACTTC. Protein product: CASSGLAVQETQYF.

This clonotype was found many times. CDR3 residues: CASSVAASGRSGELFF. Here the CDR3 DNA reads TGTGCCAGCAGCGTAGCGGCTAGCGGGAGGTCCGGGGAGCTGTTTTTT. The V gene is TRBV9, the J gene TRBJ2-2; 11 bases match TRBD2. Germline CDR1 reads SGDLS; CDR2 reads YYNGEE. This CDR3 is built from 16 residues. The trim removed 0 bases at V and 6 bases at J, leaving 4 bases unmatched.

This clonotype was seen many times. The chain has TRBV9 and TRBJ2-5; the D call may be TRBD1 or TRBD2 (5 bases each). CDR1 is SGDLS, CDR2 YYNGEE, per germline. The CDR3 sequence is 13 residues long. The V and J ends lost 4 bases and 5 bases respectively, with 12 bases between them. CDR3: CASSTPGRETQYF. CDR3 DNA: TGTGCCAGCAGCACCCCGGGGCGGGAGACCCAGTACTTC.

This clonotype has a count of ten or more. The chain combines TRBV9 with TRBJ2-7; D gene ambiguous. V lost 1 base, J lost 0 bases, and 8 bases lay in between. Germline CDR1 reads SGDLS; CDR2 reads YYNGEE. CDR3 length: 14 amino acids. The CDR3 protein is CASSVNTYSYEQYF. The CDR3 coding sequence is TGTGCCAGCAGCGTAAACACTTACTCCTACGAGCAGTACTTC.

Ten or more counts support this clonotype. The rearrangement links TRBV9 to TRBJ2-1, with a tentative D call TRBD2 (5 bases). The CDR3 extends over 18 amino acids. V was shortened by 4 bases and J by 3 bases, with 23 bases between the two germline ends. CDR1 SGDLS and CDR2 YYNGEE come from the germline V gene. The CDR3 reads CASSPQLGSPTHYNEQFF. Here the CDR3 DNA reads TGTGCCAGCAGCCCCCAGCTGGGGAGCCCCACCCACTACAATGAGCAGTTCTTC.

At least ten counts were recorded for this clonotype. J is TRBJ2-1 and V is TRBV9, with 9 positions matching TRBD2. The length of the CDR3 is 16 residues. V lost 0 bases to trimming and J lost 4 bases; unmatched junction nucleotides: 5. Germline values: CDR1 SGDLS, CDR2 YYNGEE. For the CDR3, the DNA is TGTGCCAGCAGCGTAGAACTAGCGGGCCTTTACAATGAGCAGTTCTTC. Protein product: CASSVELAGLYNEQFF.

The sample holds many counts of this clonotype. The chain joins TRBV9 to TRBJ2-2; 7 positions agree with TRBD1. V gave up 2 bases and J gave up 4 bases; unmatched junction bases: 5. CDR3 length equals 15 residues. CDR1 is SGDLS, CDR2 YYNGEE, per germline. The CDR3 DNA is TGTGCCAGCAGCGTTGACAGGGTGGGCACCGGGGAGCTGTTTTTT. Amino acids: CASSVDRVGTGELFF.

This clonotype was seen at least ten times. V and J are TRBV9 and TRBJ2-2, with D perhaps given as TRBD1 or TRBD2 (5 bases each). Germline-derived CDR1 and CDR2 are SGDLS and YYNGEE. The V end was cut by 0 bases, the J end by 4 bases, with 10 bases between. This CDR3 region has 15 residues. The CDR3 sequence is CASSVAGTGTGELFF. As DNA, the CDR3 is TGTGCCAGCAGCGTAGCGGGGACGGGCACCGGGGAGCTGTTTTTT.